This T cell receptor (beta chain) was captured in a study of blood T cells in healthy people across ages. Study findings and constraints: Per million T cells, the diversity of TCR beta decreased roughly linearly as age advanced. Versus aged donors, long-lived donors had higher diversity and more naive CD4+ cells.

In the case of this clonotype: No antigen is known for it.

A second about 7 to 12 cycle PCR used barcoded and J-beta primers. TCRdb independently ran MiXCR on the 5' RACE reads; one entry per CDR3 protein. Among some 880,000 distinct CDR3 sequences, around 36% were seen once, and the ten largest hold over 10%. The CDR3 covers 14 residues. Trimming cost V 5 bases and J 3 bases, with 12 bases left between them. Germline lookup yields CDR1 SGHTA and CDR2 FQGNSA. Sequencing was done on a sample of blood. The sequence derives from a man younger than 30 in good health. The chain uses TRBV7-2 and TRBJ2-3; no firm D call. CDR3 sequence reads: CASSLSPGTDTQYF. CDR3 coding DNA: TGTGCCAGCAGCCTCTCCCCCGGGACAGATACGCAGTATTTT.